This T cell receptor beta chain derives from a study of blood T cell repertoires in COVID-19. Study background: The United States, Italy and Spain were the sources of the acute and convalescent COVID-19 samples. T cells, B-cell-depleted T cells, or PBMCs provided the cDNA or gDNA that served as material.

Methods used by the authors: The assay estimated nucleated cells by amplifying reference gene primers. Sequencing used immunoSEQ multiplex PCR; TCRdb keeps in-frame clones, though not all of them. V and J calls plus clone size are reproduced from that table; the DNA served to infer D and trimming. The repertoire holds 40,000 to 55,000 clones, with 90% to 95% as singletons. V shed 2 bases, J shed 6 bases, and the junction held 3 bases outside the gene matches. Germline-derived CDR1 and CDR2 are MNHEY and SVGAGI. The CDR3 length is 13 residues. The receptor was derived from a human donor in a cohort sampled during active COVID-19. Material for sequencing was peripheral blood. The rearrangement links TRBV6-5 to TRBJ1-2; TRBD1 matches 7 bases. CDR3 nucleotide sequence: TGTGCCAGCAGTTACCCGGGACAGAATGGCTACACCTTC. Translation gives CASSYPGQNGYTF.